A single T cell receptor beta chain is shown here with its context. Germline-derived CDR1 and CDR2 are SGHTA and FQGTGA. V lost 0 bases to trimming and J lost 5 bases, with 8 bases between them. The CDR3 extends over 14 amino acids. These data come from a study of blood T cell repertoires in COVID-19. Across the study: T cells, B-cell-depleted T cells, or PBMCs provided the cDNA or gDNA that served as material.

Per the study methods: Amplification with reference gene primers provided the estimates of nucleated cell counts. Profiling relied on immunoSEQ multiplex PCR, and the TCRdb table lists in-frame clones only, not all of them. D and trimming come from the DNA, and the V and J calls and clone size come from that table. The repertoire has some 140,000 clones, around four fifths of them found once; the top ten carry roughly 11%. This TCR was sampled from a man in his 60s who had recovered from COVID-19. Sequencing used peripheral blood. The chain couples TRBV7-3 to TRBJ2-1; D perhaps matches TRBD1 (5 bases). As DNA, the CDR3 is TGTGCCAGCAGCTTAACGACCAGGGACAATGAGCAGTTCTTC. It is translated as CASSLTTRDNEQFF.